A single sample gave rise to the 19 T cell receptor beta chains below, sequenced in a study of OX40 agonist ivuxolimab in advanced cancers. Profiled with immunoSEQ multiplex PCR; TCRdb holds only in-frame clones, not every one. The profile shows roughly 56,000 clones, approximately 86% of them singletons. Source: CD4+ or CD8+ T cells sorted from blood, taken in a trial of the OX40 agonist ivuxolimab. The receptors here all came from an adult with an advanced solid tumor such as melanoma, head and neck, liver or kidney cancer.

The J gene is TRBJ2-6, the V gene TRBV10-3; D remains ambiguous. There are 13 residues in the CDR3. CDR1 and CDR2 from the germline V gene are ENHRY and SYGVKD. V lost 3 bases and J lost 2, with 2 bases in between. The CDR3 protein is CAISDPGANVLTF. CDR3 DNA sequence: TGTGCCATCAGTGATCCTGGGGCCAACGTCCTGACTTTC.

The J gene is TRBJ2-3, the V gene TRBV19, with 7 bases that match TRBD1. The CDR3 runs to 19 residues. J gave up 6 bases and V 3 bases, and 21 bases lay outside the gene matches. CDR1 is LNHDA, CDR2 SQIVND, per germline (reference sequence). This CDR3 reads CASSITSTGMSHGLDTQYF. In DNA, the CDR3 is TGTGCCAGTAGTATTACCTCGACAGGGATGTCACACGGGCTGGATACGCAGTATTTT.

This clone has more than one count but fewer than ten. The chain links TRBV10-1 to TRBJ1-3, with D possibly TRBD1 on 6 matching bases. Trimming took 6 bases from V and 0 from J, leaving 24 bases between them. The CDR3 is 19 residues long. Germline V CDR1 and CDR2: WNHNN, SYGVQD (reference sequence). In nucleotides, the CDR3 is TGCGCCAGCAGAAAACCCCCGAGACCGACAGGCTTCTCTGGAAACACCATATATTTT. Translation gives CASRKPPRPTGFSGNTIYF.

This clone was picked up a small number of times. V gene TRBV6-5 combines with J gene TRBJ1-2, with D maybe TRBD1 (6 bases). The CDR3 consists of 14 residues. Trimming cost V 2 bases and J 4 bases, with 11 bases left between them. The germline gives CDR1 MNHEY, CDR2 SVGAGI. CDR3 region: CASSYTRGIYGYTF. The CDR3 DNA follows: TGTGCCAGCAGTTACACGAGGGGGATCTATGGCTACACCTTC.

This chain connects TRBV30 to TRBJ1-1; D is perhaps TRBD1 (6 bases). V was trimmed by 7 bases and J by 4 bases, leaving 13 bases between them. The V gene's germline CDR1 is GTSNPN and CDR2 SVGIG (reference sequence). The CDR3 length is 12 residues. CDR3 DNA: TGTGCCTCCAGACAGGACGTCACTGAAGCTTTCTTT. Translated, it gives CASRQDVTEAFF. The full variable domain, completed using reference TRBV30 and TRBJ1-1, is SQTIHQWPATLVQPVGSPLSLECTVEGTSNPNLYWYRQAAGRGLQLLFYSVGIGQISSEVPQNLSASRPQDRQFILSSKKLLLSDSGFYLCASRQDVTEAFFGQGTRLTVV.

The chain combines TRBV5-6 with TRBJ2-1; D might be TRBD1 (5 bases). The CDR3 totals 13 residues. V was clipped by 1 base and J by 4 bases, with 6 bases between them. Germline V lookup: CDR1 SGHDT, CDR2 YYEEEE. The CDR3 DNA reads TGTGCCAGCAGCTTGCGACAGTACAATGAGCAGTTCTTC. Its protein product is CASSLRQYNEQFF.

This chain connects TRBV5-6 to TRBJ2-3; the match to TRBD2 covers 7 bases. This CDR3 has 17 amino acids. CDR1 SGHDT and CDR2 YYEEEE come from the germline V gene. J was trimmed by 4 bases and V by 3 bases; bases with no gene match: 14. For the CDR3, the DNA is TGTGCCAGCAGCTATTATAGACTAGCATCATTGTCAGATACGCAGTATTTT. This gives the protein CASSYYRLASLSDTQYF.

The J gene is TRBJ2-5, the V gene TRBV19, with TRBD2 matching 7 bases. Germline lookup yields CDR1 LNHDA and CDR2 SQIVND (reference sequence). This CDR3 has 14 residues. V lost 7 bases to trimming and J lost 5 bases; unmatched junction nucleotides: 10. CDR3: CASTGSAGVETQYF. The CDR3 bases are TGTGCCAGTACCGGCTCTGCGGGAGTTGAGACCCAGTACTTC.

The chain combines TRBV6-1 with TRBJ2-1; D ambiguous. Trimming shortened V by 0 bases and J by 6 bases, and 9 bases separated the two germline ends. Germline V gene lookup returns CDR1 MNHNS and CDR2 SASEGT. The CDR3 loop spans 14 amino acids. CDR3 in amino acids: CASSEAYNSNEQFF. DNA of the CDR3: TGTGCCAGCAGTGAAGCCTACAACTCCAATGAGCAGTTCTTC.

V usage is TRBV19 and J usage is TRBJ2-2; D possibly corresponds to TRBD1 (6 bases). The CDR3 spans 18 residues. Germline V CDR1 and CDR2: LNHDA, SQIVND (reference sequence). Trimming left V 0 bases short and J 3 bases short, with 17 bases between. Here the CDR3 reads CASSIDRTGHPYTGELFF. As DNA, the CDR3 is TGTGCCAGTAGTATAGACCGCACGGGACACCCCTACACCGGGGAGCTGTTTTTT.

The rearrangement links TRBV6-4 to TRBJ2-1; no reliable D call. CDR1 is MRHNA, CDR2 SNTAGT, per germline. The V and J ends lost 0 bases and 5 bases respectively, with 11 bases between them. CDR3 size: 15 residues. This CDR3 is CASSDSGKPHNEQFF. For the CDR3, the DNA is TGTGCCAGCAGTGACTCGGGAAAACCCCACAATGAGCAGTTCTTC.

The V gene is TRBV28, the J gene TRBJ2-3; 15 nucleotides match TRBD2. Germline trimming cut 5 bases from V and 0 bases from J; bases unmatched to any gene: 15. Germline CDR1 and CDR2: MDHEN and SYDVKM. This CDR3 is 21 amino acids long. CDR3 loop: CASSPGPQWTSGRGSTDTQYF. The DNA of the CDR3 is TGTGCCAGCAGTCCAGGCCCCCAATGGACTAGCGGGAGGGGCAGCACAGATACGCAGTATTTT.

CDR3 loop: CASSTADAQYF. The DNA of the CDR3 is TGTGCCAGCTCTACGGCCGACGCGCAGTACTTC. The chain has TRBV6-6 and TRBJ2-5; D call uncertain. V lost 8 bases and J lost 11, with 15 bases in between. The CDR3 is made up of 11 amino acids. Germline CDR1 MNHNY, CDR2 SVGAGI (reference sequence).

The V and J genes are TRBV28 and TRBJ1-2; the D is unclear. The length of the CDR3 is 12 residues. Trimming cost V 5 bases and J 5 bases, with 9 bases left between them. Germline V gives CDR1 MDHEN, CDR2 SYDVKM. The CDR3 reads CASSLRRYGYTF. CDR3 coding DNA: TGTGCCAGCAGTCTTCGGAGGTATGGCTACACCTTC.

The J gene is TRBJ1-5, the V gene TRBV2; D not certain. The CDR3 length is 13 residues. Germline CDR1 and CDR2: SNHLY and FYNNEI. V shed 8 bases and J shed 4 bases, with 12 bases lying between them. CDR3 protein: CASGIEVNQPQHF. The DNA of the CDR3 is TGTGCCAGCGGGATAGAGGTAAATCAGCCCCAGCATTTT.

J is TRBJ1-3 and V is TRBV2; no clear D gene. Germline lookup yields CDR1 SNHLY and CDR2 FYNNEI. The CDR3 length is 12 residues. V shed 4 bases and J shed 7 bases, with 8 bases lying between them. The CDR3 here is CASSGRVNTIYF. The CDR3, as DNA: TGTGCCAGCAGTGGTAGGGTGAACACCATATATTTT.

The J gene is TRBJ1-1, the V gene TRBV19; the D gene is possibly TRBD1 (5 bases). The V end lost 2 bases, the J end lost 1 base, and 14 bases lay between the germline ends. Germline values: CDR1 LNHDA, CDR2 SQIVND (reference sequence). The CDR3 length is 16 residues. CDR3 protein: CASSIMRGVGNTEAFF. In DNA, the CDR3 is TGTGCCAGTAGTATAATGCGGGGGGTAGGGAACACTGAAGCTTTCTTT.

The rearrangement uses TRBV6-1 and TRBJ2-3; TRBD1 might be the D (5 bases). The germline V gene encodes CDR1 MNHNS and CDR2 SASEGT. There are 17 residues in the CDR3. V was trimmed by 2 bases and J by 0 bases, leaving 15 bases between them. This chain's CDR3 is CASSETVRARSTDTQYF. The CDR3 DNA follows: TGTGCCAGCAGTGAAACAGTCAGGGCGAGGAGCACAGATACGCAGTATTTT.

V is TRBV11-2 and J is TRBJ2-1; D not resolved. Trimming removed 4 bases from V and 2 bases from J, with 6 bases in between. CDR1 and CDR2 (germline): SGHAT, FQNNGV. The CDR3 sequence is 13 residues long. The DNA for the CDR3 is TGTGCCAGCAGCTCCCTTCCCTACAATGAGCAGTTCTTC. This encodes CASSSLPYNEQFF. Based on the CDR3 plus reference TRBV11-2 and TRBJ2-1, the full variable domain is EAGVAQSPRYKIIEKRQSVAFWCNPISGHATLYWYQQILGQGPKLLIQFQNNGVVDDSQLPKDRFSAERLKGVDSTLKIQPAKLEDSAVYLCASSSLPYNEQFFGPGTRLTVL.